This T cell receptor beta chain was profiled in a study of prognosis after radiotherapy for stage I lung cancer. Turning to the study itself: Across the cohort, concurrent therapy accompanying stereotactic body radiotherapy was administered to no patient.

As regards this clonotype: Its ends do not fully match the called genes, so a read error is possible.

Germline V gives CDR1 MNHGY, CDR2 SVAAGI. This CDR3 is built from 17 residues. TCR beta CDR3 was amplified from genomic DNA by two-round multiplex PCR. Gene-specific TRBV and TRBJ primers were used in PCR round one. Each CDR3 protein gets one entry after TCRdb re-called the multiplex PCR reads with MiXCR. There are fewer than 25,000 distinct CDR3 sequences in the sample; roughly 37% occur only once, and 55% to 70% lies in the top ten. The sequenced sample was PBMCs, obtained before or after stereotactic body radiation therapy (not recorded which). This chain connects TRBV6-9 to TRBJ2-1, with 9 nucleotides matching TRBD2. The receptor was isolated from a donor older than 45 with non-small cell lung cancer. The CDR3 DNA sequence: TGTGTCAGCAGTTACCTAGGAATAGCGGGAGTGGAGGATGAGCAGTTCTTC. Translation: CVSSYLGIAGVEDEQFF.